The text below deals with one T cell receptor (beta chain). What was sequenced were expressed TCRB transcripts, since all of the isolated RNA had been reverse transcribed. Only in-frame clones appear in the TCRdb table, and some are missing; sequencing was by immunoSEQ multiplex PCR. The table lists 130,000 to 150,000 clones, 48% of them singletons. This CDR3 spans 13 amino acids. V dropped 3 bases and J dropped 10; count of bases not matched to a gene: 8. CDR1 is KGHSH, CDR2 LQKENI, per germline. The source of the sample is a study of beta chain features in type 1 diabetes. The sequenced sample was Tregs from blood. This clonotype originated in a man aged 18-30 years in good health. The V call is TRBV18, the J call TRBJ1-1; 7 positions agree with TRBD1. CDR3 bases: TGTGCCAGCTCACCCCCTAACAGGGGTGTAGCTTTCTTT. Translating gives CASSPPNRGVAFF.